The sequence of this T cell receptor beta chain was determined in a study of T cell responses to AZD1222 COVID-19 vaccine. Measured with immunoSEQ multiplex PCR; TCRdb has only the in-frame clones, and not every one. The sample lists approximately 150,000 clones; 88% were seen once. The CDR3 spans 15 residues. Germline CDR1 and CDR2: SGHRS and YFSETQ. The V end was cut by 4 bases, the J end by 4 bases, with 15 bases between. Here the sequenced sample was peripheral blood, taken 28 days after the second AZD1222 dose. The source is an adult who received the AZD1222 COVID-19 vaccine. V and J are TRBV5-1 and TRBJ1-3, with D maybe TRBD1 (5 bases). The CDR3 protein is CASSMGVGSGNTIYF. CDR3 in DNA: TGCGCCAGCAGCATGGGGGTGGGATCCGGAAACACCATATATTTT.